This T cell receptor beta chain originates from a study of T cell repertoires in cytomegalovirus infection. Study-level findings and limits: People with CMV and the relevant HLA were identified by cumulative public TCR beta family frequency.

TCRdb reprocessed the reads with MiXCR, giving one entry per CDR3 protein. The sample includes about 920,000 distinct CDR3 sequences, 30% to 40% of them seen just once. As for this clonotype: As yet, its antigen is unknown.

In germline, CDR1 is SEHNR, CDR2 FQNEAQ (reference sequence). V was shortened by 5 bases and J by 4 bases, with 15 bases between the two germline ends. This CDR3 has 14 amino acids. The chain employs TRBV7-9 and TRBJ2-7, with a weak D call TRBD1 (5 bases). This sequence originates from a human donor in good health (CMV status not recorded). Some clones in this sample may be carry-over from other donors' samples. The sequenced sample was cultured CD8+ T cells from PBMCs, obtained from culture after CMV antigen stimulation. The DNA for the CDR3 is TGTGCCAGCAGCCGAGGTGGGGCCTGGTACGAGCAGTACTTC. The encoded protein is CASSRGGAWYEQYF.